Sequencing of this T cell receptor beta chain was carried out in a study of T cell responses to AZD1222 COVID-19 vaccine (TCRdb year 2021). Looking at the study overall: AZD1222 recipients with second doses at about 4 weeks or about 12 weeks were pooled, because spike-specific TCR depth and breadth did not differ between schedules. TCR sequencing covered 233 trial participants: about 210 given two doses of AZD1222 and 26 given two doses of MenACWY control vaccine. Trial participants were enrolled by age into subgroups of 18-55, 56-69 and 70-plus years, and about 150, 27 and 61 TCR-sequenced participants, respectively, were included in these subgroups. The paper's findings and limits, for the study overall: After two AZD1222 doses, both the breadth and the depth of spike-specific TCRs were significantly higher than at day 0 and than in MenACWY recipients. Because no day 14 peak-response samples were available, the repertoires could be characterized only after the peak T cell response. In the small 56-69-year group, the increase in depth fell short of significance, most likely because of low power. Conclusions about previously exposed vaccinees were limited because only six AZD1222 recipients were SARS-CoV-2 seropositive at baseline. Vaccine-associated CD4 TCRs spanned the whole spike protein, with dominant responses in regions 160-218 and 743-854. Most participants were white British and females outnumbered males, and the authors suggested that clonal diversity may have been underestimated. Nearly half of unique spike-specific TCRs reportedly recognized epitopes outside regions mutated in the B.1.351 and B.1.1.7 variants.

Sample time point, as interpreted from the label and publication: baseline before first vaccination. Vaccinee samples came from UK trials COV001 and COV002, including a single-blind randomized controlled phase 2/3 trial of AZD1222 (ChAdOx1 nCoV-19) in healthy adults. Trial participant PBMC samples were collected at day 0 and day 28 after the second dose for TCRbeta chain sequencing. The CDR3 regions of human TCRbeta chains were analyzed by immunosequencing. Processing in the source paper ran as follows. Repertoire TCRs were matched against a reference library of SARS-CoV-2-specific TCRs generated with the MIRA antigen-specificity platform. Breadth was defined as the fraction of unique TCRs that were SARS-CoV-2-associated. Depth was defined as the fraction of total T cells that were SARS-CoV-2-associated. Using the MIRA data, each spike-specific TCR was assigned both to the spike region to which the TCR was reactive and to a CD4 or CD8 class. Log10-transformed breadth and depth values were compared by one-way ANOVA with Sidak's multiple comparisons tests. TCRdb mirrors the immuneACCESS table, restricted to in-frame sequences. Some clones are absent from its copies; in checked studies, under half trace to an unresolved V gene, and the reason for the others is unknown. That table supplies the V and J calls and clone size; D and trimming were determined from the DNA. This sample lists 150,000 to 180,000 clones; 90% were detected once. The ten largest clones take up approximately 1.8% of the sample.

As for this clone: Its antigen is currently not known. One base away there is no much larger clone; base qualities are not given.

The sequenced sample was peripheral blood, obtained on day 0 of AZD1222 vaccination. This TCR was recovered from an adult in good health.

The nucleotide sequence reads as follows: TGTGCCAGTAGTATAGTCCGGGGATTCAAAGATACGCAGTATTTT. Its coded protein is CASSIVRGFKDTQYF. The rearranged chain carries TRBV19 and TRBJ2-3; the best D guess is TRBD2, with 5 bases matching. V gives up 1 base and J gives up 5 bases, and the segment between their germline ends measures 13 bases. Taken from the germline V gene (reference sequence), the CDR1 and CDR2 loops are LNHDA and SQIVND. The CDR3 sequence holds 15 residues, the cysteine and phenylalanine included. Here the CDR3 DNA is all that survives: 45 bases in frame from base 1. This CDR3, with the reference TRBV19 and TRBJ2-3 proteins standing in past its ends, gives the full variable domain DGGITQSPKYLFRKEGQNVTLSCEQNLNHDAMYWYRQDPGQGLRLIYYSQIVNDFQKGDIAEGYSVSREKKESFPLTVTSAQKNPTAFYLCASSIVRGFKDTQYFGPGTRLTVL.